One T cell receptor (beta chain) is described in this entry. Profiled with immunoSEQ multiplex PCR; TCRdb holds only in-frame clones, not every one. Of about 92,000 clones listed, 85% to 95% are singletons. The sample belongs to a study of T cell changes during pregnancy in multiple sclerosis. Looked up from germline, CDR1 is MGHDK and CDR2 is SYGVNS. The CDR3 has 16 amino acids. The V end was cut by 1 base, the J end by 4 bases, with 13 bases between. The sample was peripheral blood, taken in the first trimester of pregnancy. The V and J genes are TRBV25-1 and TRBJ1-4; D is undetermined. This receptor was obtained from a female donor with multiple sclerosis, enrolled in a pregnancy study. The chain's CDR3 is CASSESGGEFNEKLFF. CDR3 DNA sequence: TGTGCCAGCAGTGAATCTGGAGGAGAATTTAATGAAAAACTGTTTTTT.